This T cell receptor (beta chain) was retrieved from a study of blood T cell repertoires in COVID-19. In the authors' workflow: The assay estimated nucleated cells by amplifying reference gene primers. Sequenced by immunoSEQ multiplex PCR; TCRdb stores in-frame clones only, minus some. V, J and clone size are taken as reported in that table, and D and trimming were inferred from the DNA itself. Here the sample spans fewer than 250,000 clones, approximately 86% being singletons. This clone was observed a handful of times. Sequence at one end of the junction differs from germline and may be a read error. This receptor was identified in a man aged 25-45 years with acute or convalescent COVID-19. Sequencing was performed on peripheral blood.

As DNA, the CDR3 is TGTGCCAGCAGTAAAGCTCTAGACAGGGGGTTTGGCTACACCTTC. This sequence encodes CASSKALDRGFGYTF. The gene calls are TRBV2 and TRBJ1-2; TRBD1 matches at 9 bases. The V gene's germline CDR1 is SNHLY and CDR2 FYNNEI. CDR3 length equals 15 residues.